This TCR beta chain was sequenced for a study of CD8+ T cells in alopecia areata. Study in general: Patients in the treated group were given tofacitinib by mouth, 5 to 10 mg twice a day.

Germline assignment: CDR1 SGHRS and CDR2 YFSETQ. The CDR3 totals 15 residues. V shed 0 bases and J 2 bases; nucleotides not matched to a gene: 3. Broader study findings: Sharing of TCRs across patients appeared less clear than in mice, possibly for HLA-related reasons.

Collection of lesional scalp punch biopsies and peripheral blood was performed in alopecia areata patients. The sorting of PBMCs gave CD4+ and CD8+ T cells. The sequencing template was cDNA reverse transcribed from extracted RNA. Method: immunoSEQ multiplex PCR; TCRdb's copy keeps in-frame clones and lacks some. The sample lists 65,000 to 70,000 clones, 55% to 75% occurring once. Worth noting for this clone: Its antigen is unknown.

This chain uses TRBV5-1 with TRBJ2-7, with 9 positions matching TRBD2. This sequence originates from a human donor with alopecia areata. The sequences come from CD8+ T cells sorted from blood, collected at week 0. This CDR3 reads CASSLEASGTYEQYF. The CDR3 nucleotides are TGCGCCAGCAGCTTGGAGGCTAGCGGGACCTACGAGCAGTACTTC.